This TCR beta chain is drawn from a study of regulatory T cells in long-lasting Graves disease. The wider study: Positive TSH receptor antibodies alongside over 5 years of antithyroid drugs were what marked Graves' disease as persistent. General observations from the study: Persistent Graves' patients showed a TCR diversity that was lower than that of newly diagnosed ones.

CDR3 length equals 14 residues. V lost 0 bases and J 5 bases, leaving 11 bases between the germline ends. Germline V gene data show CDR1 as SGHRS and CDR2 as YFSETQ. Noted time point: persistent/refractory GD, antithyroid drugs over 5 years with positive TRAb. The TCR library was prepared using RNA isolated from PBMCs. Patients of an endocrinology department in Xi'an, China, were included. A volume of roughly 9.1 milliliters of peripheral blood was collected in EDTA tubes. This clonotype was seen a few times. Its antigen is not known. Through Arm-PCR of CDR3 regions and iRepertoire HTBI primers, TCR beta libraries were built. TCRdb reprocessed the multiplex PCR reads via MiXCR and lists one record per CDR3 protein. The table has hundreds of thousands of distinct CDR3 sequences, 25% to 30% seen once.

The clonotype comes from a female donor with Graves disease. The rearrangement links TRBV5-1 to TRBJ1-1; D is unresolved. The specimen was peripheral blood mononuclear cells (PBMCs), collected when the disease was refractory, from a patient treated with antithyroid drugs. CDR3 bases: TGCGCCAGCAGCTTGGCTAGAGGGTTGACTGAAGCTTTCTTT. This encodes CASSLARGLTEAFF. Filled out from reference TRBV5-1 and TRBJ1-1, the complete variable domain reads KAGVTQTPRYLIKTRGQQVTLSCSPISGHRSVSWYQQTPGQGLQFLFEYFSETQRNKGNFPGRFSGRQFSNSRSEMNVSTLELGDSALYLCASSLARGLTEAFFGQGTRLTVV.